Below are 21 T cell receptor beta chains sequenced from a single sample in a study of blood T cells in healthy people across ages. A second PCR of roughly 7 to 11 cycles used a sample-barcoded 5' primer and a J-beta primer mix. In TCRdb, the 5' RACE reads were re-called with MiXCR into one record per CDR3 protein. The table lists approximately 1,000,000 distinct CDR3 sequences, 40% to 45% of them singletons, with approximately 17% in the top ten. The sample comprised blood. Receptors were obtained from an older woman in good health.

V gene TRBV27 combines with J gene TRBJ1-2, with 9 nucleotides matching TRBD1. Trimming removed 9 bases from V and 13 bases from J; junction bases left unmatched: 9. This CDR3 is built from 11 residues. In germline, CDR1 is MNHEY, CDR2 SMNVEV (reference sequence). In DNA form, the CDR3 reads TGTGCCAGTTTGGGACAGGGAGGTCCCACCTTC. The encoded protein is CASLGQGGPTF.

This clonotype was observed a few times. The chain employs TRBV11-2 and TRBJ1-4, with 7 bases that match TRBD1. The length of the CDR3 is 14 residues. Trimming removed 5 bases from V and 5 bases from J; junction bases left unmatched: 5. Germline V gene data show CDR1 as SGHAT and CDR2 as FQNNGV. DNA for the CDR3: TGTGCCAGCAGCCAAGACAGGGTGAATGAAAAACTGTTTTTT. Translating gives CASSQDRVNEKLFF.

This clonotype was counted a few times. The chain links TRBV7-9 to TRBJ2-7; 9 positions agree with TRBD1. The J segment lost 7 bases and the V segment lost 6 bases, leaving 13 bases of the junction unmatched. The germline CDR1 and CDR2 sequences are SEHNR and FQNEAQ (reference sequence). The CDR3 contains 15 residues. CDR3 in amino acids: CASSRTGTGKKEQYF. As DNA, the CDR3 is TGTGCCAGCAGTCGTACCGGGACAGGGAAGAAGGAGCAGTACTTC. The full variable domain, in which reference TRBV7-9 and TRBJ2-7 provide the parts outside the CDR3, is DTGVSQNPRHKITKRGQNVTFRCDPISEHNRLYWYRQTLGQGPEFLTYFQNEAQLEKSRLLSDRFSAERPKGSFSTLEIQRTEQGDSAMYLCASSRTGTGKKEQYFGPGTRLTVT.

This chain connects TRBV11-3 to TRBJ2-1; D gene uncertain. V dropped 5 bases and J dropped 5 bases, with 10 bases sitting between them. The CDR3 runs to 13 residues. From germline, CDR1 is SGHNT and CDR2 YENEEA. The CDR3 region has the DNA TGTGCCAGCAGCCATCGTCCTGACAATGAGCAGTTCTTC. This codes for CASSHRPDNEQFF.

V is TRBV15 and J is TRBJ2-7; 12 bases line up with TRBD1. V was pared by 7 bases and J by 5 bases, with 3 bases of the junction left unmatched. Germline lookup yields CDR1 LNHNV and CDR2 YYDKDF (reference sequence). The length of the CDR3 is 13 residues. This CDR3 is CATKGQGANEQYF. In nucleotides, the CDR3 is TGTGCCACCAAGGGACAGGGGGCGAACGAGCAGTACTTC.

The V and J genes are TRBV20-1 and TRBJ2-4, with D unresolved. The V gene's germline CDR1 is DFQATT and CDR2 SNEGSKA (reference sequence). The CDR3 loop spans 13 amino acids. The V gene lost 3 bases and the J gene lost 5 bases, with 11 bases spanning the gap. CDR3 sequence: CSARGRLQNIQYF. The DNA of the CDR3 is TGCAGTGCTAGGGGCAGGCTCCAAAACATTCAGTACTTC.

CDR3 sequence: CASSLDPQYF. CDR3 bases: TGTGCCAGCAGTCTAGACCCCCAGTATTTT. V gene TRBV27 combines with J gene TRBJ2-3; D is uncertain. V lost 5 bases to trimming and J lost 12 bases, with 9 bases between them. Germline lookup yields CDR1 MNHEY and CDR2 SMNVEV (reference sequence). There are 10 residues in the CDR3.

J is TRBJ2-5 and V is TRBV29-1; 7 nucleotides line up with TRBD1. The CDR3 is made up of 15 amino acids. J lost 11 bases, V lost 5 bases, and 20 bases had no gene match. The germline V gene encodes CDR1 SQVTM and CDR2 ANQGSEA. The CDR3 reads CSVSKQGLIDSEQYF. CDR3 sequence (DNA): TGCAGCGTTTCGAAACAGGGGCTAATCGACAGTGAGCAGTACTTC.

This clonotype was seen more than once but under ten times. The chain employs TRBV7-9 and TRBJ2-5; maybe TRBD2 (5 bases). The end of the DNA is better explained by TRBJ2-7, so the J call may be wrong. Germline CDR1 SEHNR, CDR2 FQNEAQ (reference sequence). This CDR3 has 14 amino acids. CDR3 in amino acids: CASSPRDNTYEQYF. The CDR3 region has the DNA TGTGCCAGCAGCCCCCGGGATAATACCTACGAGCAGTACTTC.

In its sample, this clonotype was seen a few times. The genes are TRBV3-1 and TRBJ2-3; 7 positions match TRBD2. This CDR3 has 17 residues. With V trimmed by 0 bases and J by 3 bases, 9 bases remained unmatched. Germline V CDR1 and CDR2: LGHDT, YNNKEL (reference sequence). The CDR3 DNA follows: TGTGCCAGCAGCCAAGATCGAGGACTAGGTGGAACAGATACGCAGTATTTT. Translated: CASSQDRGLGGTDTQYF.

This rearrangement joins TRBV20-1 to TRBJ2-1; the D is unclear. The CDR3 runs 11 residues. Germline assignment: CDR1 DFQATT and CDR2 SNEGSKA (reference sequence). Trimming took 6 bases from V and 8 from J, leaving 11 bases between them. The CDR3 region has the DNA TGCAGTGCAGAGGTTGGCTATGAGCAGTTCTTC. It is translated as CSAEVGYEQFF.

The chain has TRBV12-3 or TRBV12-4 and TRBJ2-5; D tentatively reads TRBD1 or TRBD2 (5 bases each). The CDR3 runs 12 residues. V lost 1 base and J lost 7, with 7 bases in between. CDR3 sequence reads: CASSLGDPTQYF. The CDR3 DNA reads TGTGCCAGCAGTTTAGGGGACCCGACCCAGTACTTC.

The chain is built from TRBV3-1 and TRBJ2-7; 9 positions match TRBD2. Looked up from germline, CDR1 is LGHDT and CDR2 is YNNKEL (reference sequence). The V segment lost 1 base and the J segment 0 bases; nucleotides outside the gene matches: 1. The CDR3 covers 15 residues. The DNA of the CDR3 is TGTGCCAGCAGCCAAGGGCGGGGGGGCTCCTACGAGCAGTACTTC. Translated: CASSQGRGGSYEQYF.

This chain links TRBV20-1 with TRBJ2-7; 8 bases align to TRBD2. V lost 0 bases to trimming and J lost 4 bases; unmatched junction nucleotides: 11. The CDR3 sequence is 16 residues long. Per the germline V gene, CDR1 is DFQATT and CDR2 is SNEGSKA (reference sequence). This CDR3 reads CSARDVAGSVRYEQYF. CDR3 nucleotide sequence: TGCAGTGCTAGAGACGTAGCGGGGAGTGTAAGATACGAGCAGTACTTC.

The gene calls are TRBV29-1 and TRBJ2-4; 8 bases map to TRBD1. Germline values: CDR1 SQVTM, CDR2 ANQGSEA. The CDR3 runs 12 residues. J lost 8 bases, V lost 7 bases, and 7 bases had no gene match. Here the CDR3 reads CSGGQGPDIQYF. For the CDR3, the DNA is TGCAGCGGCGGACAGGGTCCGGACATTCAGTACTTC. The full variable domain, completed using reference TRBV29-1 and TRBJ2-4, is SAVISQKPSRDICQRGTSLTIQCQVDSQVTMMFWYRQQPGQSLTLIATANQGSEATYESGFVIDKFPISRPNLTFSTLTVSNMSPEDSSIYLCSGGQGPDIQYFGAGTRLSVL.

This rearrangement joins TRBV4-1 to TRBJ2-7; TRBD1 matches 7 bases. Germline CDR1 reads MGHRA; CDR2 reads YSYEKL. Trimming cost V 6 bases and J 6 bases; bases outside gene matches: 11. The CDR3 is made up of 14 amino acids. In DNA form, the CDR3 reads TGCGCCAGCAGGCCGCGACAGGGTCTCGGCGAGCAGTACTTC. This encodes CASRPRQGLGEQYF.

This chain links TRBV27 with TRBJ2-5; TRBD2 is a possible D gene (5 bases). The ends were cut back, 8 bases at V and 11 bases at J, with 21 bases in the middle. The CDR3 totals 13 residues. Germline V CDR1 and CDR2: MNHEY, SMNVEV (reference sequence). The CDR3 DNA follows: TGTGCCAGCGGTCCGCAGTGGGTCGGGGAGCAGTACTTC. It is translated as CASGPQWVGEQYF.

The chain combines TRBV20-1 with TRBJ2-7; no definite D call. Germline lookup yields CDR1 DFQATT and CDR2 SNEGSKA (reference sequence). V was cut by 3 bases and J by 2 bases, with 11 bases left in between. This CDR3 contains 13 residues. The CDR3 DNA follows: TGCAGTGCTAGGGACCCATCAACCTACGAGCAGTACTTC. Amino acid sequence: CSARDPSTYEQYF.

This sequence joins TRBV5-1 and TRBJ1-1; TRBD1 might be the D (5 bases). Germline loops: CDR1 SGHRS, CDR2 YFSETQ. This CDR3 is 13 amino acids long. V shed 4 bases and J shed 4 bases, with 11 bases lying between them. This chain's CDR3 is CASSGDDFTEAFF. The CDR3 bases are TGCGCCAGCAGCGGGGACGATTTCACTGAAGCTTTCTTT.

This chain joins TRBV12-3 or TRBV12-4 and TRBJ2-1; TRBD2 might be the D (5 bases). Trimming shortened V by 5 bases and J by 10 bases, and 18 bases separated the two germline ends. The CDR3 totals 14 residues. The CDR3 is CASSPSSSKREQFF. Written as DNA, the CDR3 is TGTGCCAGCAGTCCTTCTAGCAGCAAAAGAGAGCAGTTCTTC.

The chain uses TRBV2 and TRBJ2-7; possible D gene TRBD1, 5 bases. V gave up 8 bases and J gave up 1 base, with 12 bases separating them. This CDR3 is 13 amino acids long. Germline CDR1 and CDR2: SNHLY and FYNNEI. Here the CDR3 DNA reads TGTGCCAGCTTTCAGGACACTTCCTACGAGCAGTACTTC. The encoded protein is CASFQDTSYEQYF.